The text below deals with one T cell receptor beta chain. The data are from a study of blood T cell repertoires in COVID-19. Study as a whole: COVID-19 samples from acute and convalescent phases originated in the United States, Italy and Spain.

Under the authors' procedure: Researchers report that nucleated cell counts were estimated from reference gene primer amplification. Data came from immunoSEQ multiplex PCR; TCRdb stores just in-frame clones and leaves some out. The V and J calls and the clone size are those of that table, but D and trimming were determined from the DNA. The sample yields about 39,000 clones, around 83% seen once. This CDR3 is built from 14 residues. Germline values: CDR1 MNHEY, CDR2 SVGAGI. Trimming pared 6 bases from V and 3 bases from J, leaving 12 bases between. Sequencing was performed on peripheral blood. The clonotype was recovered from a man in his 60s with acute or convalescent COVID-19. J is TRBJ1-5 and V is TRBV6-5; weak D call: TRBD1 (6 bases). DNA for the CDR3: TGTGCCAGCAGCCTTGACAGGTACAATCAGCCCCAGCATTTT. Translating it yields CASSLDRYNQPQHF.